These 12 T cell receptor beta chains originate from one sample sequenced in a study of CXCR3-negative and CXCR3-positive naive CD8 T cells. UMI labels and 5' RACE were used to prepare the TRB cDNA libraries. TCRdb re-called the 5' RACE reads, yielding one record per CDR3 amino acid sequence without DNA. The specimen's table records over 100,000 distinct CDR3 sequences. Material: naive CXCR3- CD8+ T cells from blood. The subset: CD45RO-CCR7+CD27+CD95- naive CD8+ T cells lacking CXCR3 (TNR3-). The receptors shown here come from a human donor in good health. Some clones in this sample may be carry-over from other donors' samples.

The chain links TRBV28 to TRBJ2-6. The CDR3 contains 14 residues. Germline CDR1 is MDHEN and CDR2 is SYDVKM. CDR3 sequence reads: CASSYYSGANVLTF.

The rearrangement uses TRBV5-4 and TRBJ1-2; TCRdb designates TRBD1, a call that cannot be tested without DNA. Germline CDR1 reads SGHNT; CDR2 reads YYREEE (reference sequence). This CDR3 spans 13 amino acids. The chain's CDR3 is CASSPGGNYGYTF. The variable domain in full, completed from reference TRBV5-4 and TRBJ1-2, reads ETGVTQSPTHLIKTRGQQVTLRCSSQSGHNTVSWYQQALGQGPQFIFQYYREEENGRGNFPPRFSGLQFPNYSSELNVNALELDDSALYLCASSPGGNYGYTFGSGTRLTVV.

The gene calls are TRBV29-1 and TRBJ2-5; no DNA is available, so the TRBD2 call from TCRdb remains unchecked. CDR3 length: 15 amino acids. Germline CDR1 reads SQVTM; CDR2 reads ANQGSEA. The CDR3 sequence: CSVEEGGTFQETQYF. Full variable domain (outside the CDR3, taken from reference TRBV29-1 and TRBJ2-5): SAVISQKPSRDICQRGTSLTIQCQVDSQVTMMFWYRQQPGQSLTLIATANQGSEATYESGFVIDKFPISRPNLTFSTLTVSNMSPEDSSIYLCSVEEGGTFQETQYFGPGTRLLVL.

The genes are TRBV3-1 and TRBJ2-1; TCRdb gives TRBD2 as the D gene, but with no DNA this cannot be confirmed. The CDR3 length is 17 residues. The V gene's germline CDR1 is LGHDT and CDR2 YNNKEL (reference sequence). Here the CDR3 reads CASSQDLWEGFGGEQFF.

The V and J genes are TRBV20-1 and TRBJ2-7; absent DNA, TCRdb's TRBD1 call cannot be checked. CDR3 length equals 15 residues. In germline, CDR1 is DFQATT, CDR2 SNEGSKA (reference sequence). CDR3 sequence: CSARSIDRWGYEQYF.

The CDR3 spells CASRLGVDNEKLFF. V is TRBV3-1 and J is TRBJ1-4; TCRdb returns TRBD1, unconfirmable since there is no DNA. This CDR3 region has 14 residues. Germline CDR1 reads LGHDT; CDR2 reads YNNKEL (reference sequence).

The chain combines TRBV3-1 with TRBJ1-4. Germline CDR1 and CDR2: LGHDT and YNNKEL (reference sequence). The CDR3 runs 15 residues. The CDR3 reads CASSQDIQRGEKLFF.

The chain recombines TRBV4-1 with TRBJ1-2. CDR3 length: 13 amino acids. The germline V gene encodes CDR1 MGHRA and CDR2 YSYEKL. CDR3 protein: CASSQAFTDGYTF.

This rearrangement joins TRBV20-1 to TRBJ2-1; TCRdb picks TRBD2, but there is no DNA to check that call. Germline V lookup: CDR1 DFQATT, CDR2 SNEGSKA (reference sequence). This CDR3 has 17 amino acids. The CDR3 is CSARDALQPYPYNEQFF.

CDR3 amino acids: CSVEDLTGELFF. This chain uses TRBV29-1 with TRBJ2-2. CDR1 and CDR2 (germline): SQVTM, ANQGSEA. This CDR3 has 12 residues.

The rearrangement uses TRBV7-3 and TRBJ2-2. CDR1 is SGHTA and CDR2 is FQGTGA in the germline V gene. The CDR3 runs 13 residues. The chain's CDR3 is CASSWTFPGELFF.

The genes are TRBV21-1 and TRBJ2-1. TRBV21-1 is deemed a pseudogene. The CDR3 totals 16 residues. CDR3: CPSSEIVGSVRNEQFF.